These T cell receptor beta chains were read from a single sample in a study of shared clonotypes between healthy human individuals. The repertoire was sequenced with immunoSEQ multiplex PCR; TCRdb's copy has only in-frame clones and lacks some. This table has about 530,000 clones, about 96% appearing once. Sequencing input: naive CD4+ T cells sorted from blood. Receptors originate from a woman aged 25 to 39 in good health. Both conserved end residues are part of each CDR3. The order of the fields is CDR3 protein, CDR3 DNA, V gene, D gene, clone size, J gene. D genes are given only for firm matches. Clone sizes are given selectively: once, few, many, or a class where the clone is expanded.

CDR3aa: CASSLGGGTGGQPQHF; CDR3nt: TGTGCCAGCAGCTTAGGCGGCGGGACAGGGGGTCAGCCCCAGCATTTT; v_gene: TRBV7-9; d_gene: TRBD1; abundance: .; j_gene: TRBJ1-5
CDR3aa: CASSYGLGMNTEAFF; CDR3nt: TGTGCCAGCAGTTACGGGTTAGGGATGAACACTGAAGCTTTCTTT; v_gene: TRBV28; d_gene: .; abundance: .; j_gene: TRBJ1-1
CDR3aa: CAWSRGRTKVEQYF; CDR3nt: TGTGCCTGGAGTCGGGGTCGTACGAAAGTGGAGCAGTACTTC; v_gene: TRBV30; d_gene: .; abundance: .; j_gene: TRBJ2-7
CDR3aa: CASRFESTSRDTQYF; CDR3nt: TGTGCCAGCCGCTTCGAGAGTACTAGTCGCGATACGCAGTATTTT; v_gene: TRBV6-5; d_gene: .; abundance: .; j_gene: TRBJ2-3
CDR3aa: CASSPGVAGNTIYF; CDR3nt: TGTGCCAGCAGCCCAGGGGTTGCTGGAAACACCATATATTTT; v_gene: TRBV14; d_gene: .; abundance: .; j_gene: TRBJ1-3
CDR3aa: CAISEGTGDGYGYTF; CDR3nt: TGTGCCATCAGTGAGGGGACAGGGGACGGCTATGGCTACACCTTC; v_gene: TRBV10-3; d_gene: TRBD1; abundance: .; j_gene: TRBJ1-2
CDR3aa: CASSLRNGPTYEQYF; CDR3nt: TGTGCCAGCAGTTTGCGAAATGGCCCCACCTACGAGCAGTACTTC; v_gene: TRBV28; d_gene: .; abundance: .; j_gene: TRBJ2-7
CDR3aa: CASSVGTSLILDTQYF; CDR3nt: TGCGCCAGCAGCGTGGGGACAAGTCTTATTTTAGATACGCAGTATTTT; v_gene: TRBV5-1; d_gene: .; abundance: .; j_gene: TRBJ2-3
CDR3aa: CASSGQGSSPLHF; CDR3nt: TGTGCCAGCAGTGGGCAGGGGAGCTCACCCCTCCACTTT; v_gene: TRBV25-1; d_gene: .; abundance: once; j_gene: TRBJ1-6
CDR3aa: CASSPTELYEQYF; CDR3nt: TGTGCCAGCTCACCAACGGAACTCTACGAGCAGTACTTC; v_gene: TRBV18; d_gene: .; abundance: .; j_gene: TRBJ2-7
CDR3aa: CSVPRGGSGTGELFF; CDR3nt: TGCAGCGTCCCCCGAGGCGGGAGTGGCACCGGGGAGCTGTTTTTT; v_gene: TRBV29-1; d_gene: TRBD2; abundance: .; j_gene: TRBJ2-2
CDR3aa: CASKGQGDYGYTF; CDR3nt: TGTGCCAGCAAAGGACAGGGGGACTATGGCTACACCTTC; v_gene: TRBV6-5; d_gene: TRBD1; abundance: few; j_gene: TRBJ1-2
CDR3aa: CASSIDSDNTGELFF; CDR3nt: TGTGCCAGCAGCATCGACAGCGACAATACCGGGGAGCTGTTTTTT; v_gene: TRBV25-1; d_gene: .; abundance: few; j_gene: TRBJ2-2
CDR3aa: CASSPRGRAPEQYF; CDR3nt: TGCGCCAGCAGCCCGAGGGGCAGGGCACCCGAGCAGTACTTC; v_gene: TRBV5-1; d_gene: .; abundance: .; j_gene: TRBJ2-7
CDR3aa: CASSQGRGFSGANVLTF; CDR3nt: TGCGCCAGCAGCCAAGGACGGGGGTTCTCTGGGGCCAACGTCCTGACTTTC; v_gene: TRBV4-1; d_gene: .; abundance: .; j_gene: TRBJ2-6
CDR3aa: CASSVRDSYEQYF; CDR3nt: TGTGCCAGCAGTGTACGGGATAGCTACGAGCAGTACTTC; v_gene: TRBV2; d_gene: .; abundance: few; j_gene: TRBJ2-7
CDR3aa: CASSPGLAGDSDTQYF; CDR3nt: TGTGCCAGCTCACCGGGACTAGCGGGAGACTCAGATACGCAGTATTTT; v_gene: TRBV18; d_gene: TRBD2; abundance: .; j_gene: TRBJ2-3
CDR3aa: CASSLGDRQSYEQYF; CDR3nt: TGTGCCAGCTCACTAGGGGACAGGCAATCCTACGAGCAGTACTTC; v_gene: TRBV18; d_gene: TRBD1; abundance: .; j_gene: TRBJ2-7
CDR3aa: CASSGQNNQPQHF; CDR3nt: TGTGCCAGCAGCGGACAGAACAATCAGCCCCAGCATTTT; v_gene: TRBV28; d_gene: .; abundance: .; j_gene: TRBJ1-5
CDR3aa: CASSVGGSRTAQEKLFF; CDR3nt: TGTGCCAGCAGCGTAGGAGGTTCTCGGACCGCGCAAGAAAAACTGTTTTTT; v_gene: TRBV9; d_gene: .; abundance: .; j_gene: TRBJ1-4
CDR3aa: CASSTGSSYEQYF; CDR3nt: TGTGCCAGTAGCACAGGGAGTTCCTACGAGCAGTACTTC; v_gene: TRBV19; d_gene: .; abundance: .; j_gene: TRBJ2-7
CDR3aa: CASSLGESRSYTF; CDR3nt: TGCGCCAGCAGCTTGGGGGAAAGTAGGAGCTACACCTTC; v_gene: TRBV5-1; d_gene: .; abundance: .; j_gene: TRBJ1-2
CDR3aa: CASSLTTSGGRGELFF; CDR3nt: TGTGCCAGCAGTTTAACCACTAGCGGGGGCCGCGGGGAGCTGTTTTTT; v_gene: TRBV28; d_gene: TRBD2; abundance: .; j_gene: TRBJ2-2
CDR3aa: CASSYLGTDSYEQYF; CDR3nt: TGTGCCAGCTCGTATCTCGGGACAGACTCCTACGAGCAGTACTTC; v_gene: TRBV18; d_gene: TRBD1; abundance: .; j_gene: TRBJ2-7
CDR3aa: CASSQESFREQFF; CDR3nt: TGTGCCAGCAGCCAAGAGTCCTTTAGGGAGCAGTTCTTC; v_gene: TRBV4-2; d_gene: .; abundance: .; j_gene: TRBJ2-1
CDR3aa: CASSSRRGVAENTDTQYF; CDR3nt: TGTGCCAGCAGCTCCCGTCGCGGGGTAGCGGAAAACACAGATACGCAGTATTTT; v_gene: TRBV11-2; d_gene: .; abundance: .; j_gene: TRBJ2-3
CDR3aa: CASSVTSKSTDTQYF; CDR3nt: TGTGCCAGCAGCGTAACTAGCAAGAGCACAGATACGCAGTATTTT; v_gene: TRBV7-8; d_gene: .; abundance: .; j_gene: TRBJ2-3
CDR3aa: CASSLAPGAAGELFF; CDR3nt: TGCGCCAGCAGCTTGGCCCCTGGTGCGGCCGGGGAGCTGTTTTTT; v_gene: TRBV5-1; d_gene: .; abundance: .; j_gene: TRBJ2-2
CDR3aa: CASTLSGEGKRAFF; CDR3nt: TGTGCCAGTACCCTGAGCGGGGAAGGTAAGCGGGCTTTCTTT; v_gene: TRBV19; d_gene: .; abundance: .; j_gene: TRBJ1-1
CDR3aa: CASRQADREKLFF; CDR3nt: TGTGCCAGCCGCCAGGCGGATCGCGAAAAACTGTTTTTT; v_gene: TRBV6-5; d_gene: .; abundance: .; j_gene: TRBJ1-4
CDR3aa: CASSYASRGKNTIYF; CDR3nt: TGTGCCAGCAGTTACGCCTCCAGGGGGAAAAACACCATATATTTT; v_gene: TRBV6-5; d_gene: TRBD1; abundance: .; j_gene: TRBJ1-3
CDR3aa: CASSSGQGIGDAFF; CDR3nt: TGTGCCAGCAGCTCTGGACAGGGGATTGGGGATGCTTTCTTT; v_gene: TRBV5-4; d_gene: TRBD1; abundance: .; j_gene: TRBJ1-1
CDR3aa: CATSRDTGQSSPLHF; CDR3nt: TGTGCCACCAGCAGAGACACAGGGCAGAGTTCACCCCTCCACTTT; v_gene: TRBV15; d_gene: .; abundance: .; j_gene: TRBJ1-6
CDR3aa: CASSPPLSRAHNEQFF; CDR3nt: TGTGCCAGTAGTCCCCCCTTGTCGAGGGCCCACAATGAGCAGTTCTTC; v_gene: TRBV19; d_gene: .; abundance: .; j_gene: TRBJ2-1
CDR3aa: CASSLSGLRERETQYF; CDR3nt: TGTGCCAGCAGCTTATCGGGACTCCGGGAACGTGAGACCCAGTACTTC; v_gene: TRBV7-9; d_gene: .; abundance: .; j_gene: TRBJ2-5
CDR3aa: CASSLEGPNTEAFF; CDR3nt: TGTGCCAGCAGCTTAGAAGGGCCGAACACTGAAGCTTTCTTT; v_gene: TRBV5-4; d_gene: .; abundance: .; j_gene: TRBJ1-1
CDR3aa: CASSFRRTSVSTGELFF; CDR3nt: TGTGCCAGCAGCTTTCGGAGGACTAGCGTCAGCACCGGGGAGCTGTTTTTT; v_gene: TRBV7-9; d_gene: TRBD2; abundance: .; j_gene: TRBJ2-2
CDR3aa: CASRWRDTQYF; CDR3nt: TGTGCCAGCAGGTGGAGGGATACGCAGTATTTT; v_gene: TRBV7-9; d_gene: .; abundance: .; j_gene: TRBJ2-3
CDR3aa: CASSLVGEKQFF; CDR3nt: TGCGCCAGCAGCTTGGTAGGCGAGAAGCAGTTCTTC; v_gene: TRBV5-1; d_gene: .; abundance: .; j_gene: TRBJ2-1
CDR3aa: CASNEQTDTGELFF; CDR3nt: TGTGCCAGCAATGAACAAACTGACACCGGGGAGCTGTTTTTT; v_gene: TRBV25-1; d_gene: .; abundance: .; j_gene: TRBJ2-2
CDR3aa: CASSFRTRTEAFF; CDR3nt: TGTGCCAGCAGCTTCCGGACACGGACTGAAGCTTTCTTT; v_gene: TRBV7-9; d_gene: .; abundance: .; j_gene: TRBJ1-1
CDR3aa: CATSRVTGELFF; CDR3nt: TGTGCCACCAGCAGAGTAACGGGGGAGCTGTTTTTT; v_gene: TRBV15; d_gene: .; abundance: .; j_gene: TRBJ2-2
CDR3aa: CASSAYYNEQFF; CDR3nt: TGTGCCAGCAGTGCTTACTACAATGAGCAGTTCTTC; v_gene: TRBV6-1; d_gene: .; abundance: .; j_gene: TRBJ2-1
CDR3aa: CASSYDGNYGYTF; CDR3nt: TGTGCCAGCAGTTATGACGGAAACTATGGCTACACCTTC; v_gene: TRBV6-5; d_gene: .; abundance: .; j_gene: TRBJ1-2
CDR3aa: CASRQAGREYSDTQYF; CDR3nt: TGTGCCAGCAGACAGGCGGGGCGGGAGTACTCAGATACGCAGTATTTT; v_gene: TRBV28; d_gene: TRBD2; abundance: .; j_gene: TRBJ2-3
CDR3aa: CASSYEDQPQHF; CDR3nt: TGTGCCAGCAGTTACGAGGATCAGCCCCAGCATTTT; v_gene: TRBV6-5; d_gene: .; abundance: .; j_gene: TRBJ1-5
CDR3aa: CASSLIPNQPQHF; CDR3nt: TGTGCCAGCAGCTTAATCCCCAATCAGCCCCAGCATTTT; v_gene: TRBV7-3; d_gene: .; abundance: .; j_gene: TRBJ1-5